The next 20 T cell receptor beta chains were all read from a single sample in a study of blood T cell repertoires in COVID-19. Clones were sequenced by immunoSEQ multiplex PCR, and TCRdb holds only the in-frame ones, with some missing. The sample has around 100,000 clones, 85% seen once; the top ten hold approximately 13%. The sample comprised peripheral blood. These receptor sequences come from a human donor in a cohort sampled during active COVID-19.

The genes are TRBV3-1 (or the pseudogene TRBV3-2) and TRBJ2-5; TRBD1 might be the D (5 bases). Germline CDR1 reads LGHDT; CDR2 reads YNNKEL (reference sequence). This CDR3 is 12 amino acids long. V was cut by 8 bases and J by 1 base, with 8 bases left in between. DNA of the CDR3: TGTGCCAGCTTAGGGGTCCAAGAGACCCAGTACTTC. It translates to CASLGVQETQYF.

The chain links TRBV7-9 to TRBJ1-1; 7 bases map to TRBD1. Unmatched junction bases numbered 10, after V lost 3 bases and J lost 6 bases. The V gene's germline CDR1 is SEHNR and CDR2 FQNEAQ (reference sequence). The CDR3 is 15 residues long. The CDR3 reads CASSFEGQVSSEAFF. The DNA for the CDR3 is TGTGCCAGCAGCTTCGAAGGACAGGTTTCCTCTGAAGCTTTCTTT.

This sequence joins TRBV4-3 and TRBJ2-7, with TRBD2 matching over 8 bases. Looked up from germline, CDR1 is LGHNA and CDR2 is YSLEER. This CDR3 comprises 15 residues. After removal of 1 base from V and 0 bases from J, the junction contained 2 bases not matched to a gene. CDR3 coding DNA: TGCGCCAGCAGCCAAGGGCTAGCGGGCTCCTACGAGCAGTACTTC. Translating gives CASSQGLAGSYEQYF.

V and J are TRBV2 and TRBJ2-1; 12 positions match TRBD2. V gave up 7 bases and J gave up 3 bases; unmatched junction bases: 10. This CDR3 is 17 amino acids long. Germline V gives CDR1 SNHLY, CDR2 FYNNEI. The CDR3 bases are TGTGCCAGCATTGATCCGACTAGCGGGGGCCTCTACAATGAGCAGTTCTTC. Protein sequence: CASIDPTSGGLYNEQFF.

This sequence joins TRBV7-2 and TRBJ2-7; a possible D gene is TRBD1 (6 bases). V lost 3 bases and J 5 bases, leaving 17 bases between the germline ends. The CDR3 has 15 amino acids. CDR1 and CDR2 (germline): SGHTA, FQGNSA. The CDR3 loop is CASSFGAFRGDEQYF. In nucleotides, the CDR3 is TGTGCCAGCAGCTTCGGCGCTTTCAGGGGCGACGAGCAGTACTTC.

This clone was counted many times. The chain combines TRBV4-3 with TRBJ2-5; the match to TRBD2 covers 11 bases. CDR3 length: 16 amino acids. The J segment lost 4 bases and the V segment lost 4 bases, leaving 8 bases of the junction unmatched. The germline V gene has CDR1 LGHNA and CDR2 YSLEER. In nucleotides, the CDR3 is TGCGCCAGCAGCCCGGATAGCGGGGGGGCGGGAGAGACCCAGTACTTC. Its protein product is CASSPDSGGAGETQYF.

The CDR3 region is CASSLLQGTTNEKLFF. The DNA for the CDR3 is TGTGCCAGCAGCCTTCTACAGGGGACAACTAATGAAAAACTGTTTTTT. V and J are TRBV5-6 and TRBJ1-4; TRBD1 matches 7 bases. Germline V gives CDR1 SGHDT, CDR2 YYEEEE. The CDR3 length is 16 residues. V trimming: 4 bases; J trimming: 0 bases; junction bases outside the gene matches: 6.

The CDR3 nucleotides are TGTGCCAGCAGTGATCAGGGCCAGGGCACTGAAGCTTTCTTT. This gives the protein CASSDQGQGTEAFF. This chain connects TRBV2 to TRBJ1-1, with D possibly matching TRBD1 (5 bases). This CDR3 comprises 14 residues. Deletions cut 3 bases from V and 4 bases from J, with 12 bases between. CDR1 is SNHLY, CDR2 FYNNEI, per germline.

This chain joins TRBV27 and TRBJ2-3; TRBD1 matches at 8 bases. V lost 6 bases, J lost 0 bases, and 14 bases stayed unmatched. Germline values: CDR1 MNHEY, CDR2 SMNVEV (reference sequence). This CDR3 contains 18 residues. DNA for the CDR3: TGTGCCAGCAGCCGACGGACAGGGTATATACCTAGCACAGATACGCAGTATTTT. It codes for CASSRRTGYIPSTDTQYF.

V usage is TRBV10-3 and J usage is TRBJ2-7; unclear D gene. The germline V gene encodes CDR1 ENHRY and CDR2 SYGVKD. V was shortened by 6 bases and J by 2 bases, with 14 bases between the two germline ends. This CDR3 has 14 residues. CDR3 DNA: TGTGCCATCAGCCCCAGACACCCTCCCTACGAGCAGTACTTC. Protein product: CAISPRHPPYEQYF.

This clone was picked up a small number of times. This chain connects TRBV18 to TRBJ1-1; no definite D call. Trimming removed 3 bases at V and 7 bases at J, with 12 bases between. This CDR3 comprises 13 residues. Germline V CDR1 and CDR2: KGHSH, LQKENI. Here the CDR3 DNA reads TGTGCCAGCTCACCGAGACTGGGAGGTGAAGCTTTCTTT. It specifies CASSPRLGGEAFF.

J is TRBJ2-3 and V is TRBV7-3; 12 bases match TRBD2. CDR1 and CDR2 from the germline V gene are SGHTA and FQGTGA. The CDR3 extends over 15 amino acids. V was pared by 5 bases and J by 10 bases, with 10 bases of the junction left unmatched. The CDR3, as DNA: TGTGCCAGCAGCCCTAGCGGGGGGGACCTATGGGCGCAGTATTTT. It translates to CASSPSGGDLWAQYF.

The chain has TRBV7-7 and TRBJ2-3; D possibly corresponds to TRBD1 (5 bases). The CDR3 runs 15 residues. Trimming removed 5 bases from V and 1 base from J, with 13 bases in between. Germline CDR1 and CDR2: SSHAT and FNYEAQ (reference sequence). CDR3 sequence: CASSQGVVGTDTQYF. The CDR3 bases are TGTGCCAGCAGCCAAGGGGTTGTTGGCACAGATACGCAGTATTTT.

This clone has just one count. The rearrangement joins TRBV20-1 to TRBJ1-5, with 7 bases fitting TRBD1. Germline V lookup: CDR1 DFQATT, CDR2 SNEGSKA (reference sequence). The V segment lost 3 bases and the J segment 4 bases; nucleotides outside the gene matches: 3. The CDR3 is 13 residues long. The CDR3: CSASPGGNQPQHF. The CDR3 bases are TGCAGTGCTAGTCCAGGGGGGAATCAGCCCCAGCATTTT.

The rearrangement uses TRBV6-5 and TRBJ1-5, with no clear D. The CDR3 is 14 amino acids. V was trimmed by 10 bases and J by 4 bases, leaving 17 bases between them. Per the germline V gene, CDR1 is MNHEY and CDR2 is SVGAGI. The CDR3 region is CATQGRGPNQPQHF. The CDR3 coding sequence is TGTGCCACGCAAGGGAGAGGGCCTAATCAGCCCCAGCATTTT.

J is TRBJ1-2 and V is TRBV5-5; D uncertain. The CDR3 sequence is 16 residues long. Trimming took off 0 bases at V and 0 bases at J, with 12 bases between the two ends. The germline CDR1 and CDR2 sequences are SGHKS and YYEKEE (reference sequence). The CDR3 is CASSLGGTLANYGYTF. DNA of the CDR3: TGTGCCAGCAGCTTGGGTGGCACACTAGCTAACTATGGCTACACCTTC.

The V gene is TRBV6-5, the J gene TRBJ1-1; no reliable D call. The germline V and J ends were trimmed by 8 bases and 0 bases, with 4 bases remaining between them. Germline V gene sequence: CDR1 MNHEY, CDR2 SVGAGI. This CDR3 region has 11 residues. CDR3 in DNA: TGTGCCAGCTATTTGAACACTGAAGCTTTCTTT. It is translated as CASYLNTEAFF.

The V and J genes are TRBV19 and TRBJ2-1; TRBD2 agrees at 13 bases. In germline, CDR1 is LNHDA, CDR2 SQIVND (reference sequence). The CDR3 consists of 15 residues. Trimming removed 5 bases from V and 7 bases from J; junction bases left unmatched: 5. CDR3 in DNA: TGTGCCAGTAGTTCGACTAGCGGGGGGCGGAATGAGCAGTTCTTC. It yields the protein CASSSTSGGRNEQFF.

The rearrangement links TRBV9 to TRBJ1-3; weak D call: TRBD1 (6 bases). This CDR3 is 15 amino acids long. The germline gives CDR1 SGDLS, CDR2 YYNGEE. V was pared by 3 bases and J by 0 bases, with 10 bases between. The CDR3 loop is CASSGTGFSGNTIYF. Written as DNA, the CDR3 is TGTGCCAGCAGCGGAACAGGGTTCTCTGGAAACACCATATATTTT.

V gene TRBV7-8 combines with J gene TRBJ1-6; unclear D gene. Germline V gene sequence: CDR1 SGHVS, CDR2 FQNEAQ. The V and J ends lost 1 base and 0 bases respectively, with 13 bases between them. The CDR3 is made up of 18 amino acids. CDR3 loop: CASSLEYTRSSYNSPLHF. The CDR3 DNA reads TGTGCCAGCAGCTTAGAGTACACACGGAGCTCCTATAATTCACCCCTCCACTTT.